One and the same sample provided the 28 T cell receptor beta chains below, sequenced in a study of cytotoxic CD8 clonotypes in ibrutinib-treated CLL (dated by TCRdb to the early 2020s). The time point label, read with the paper, signifies: 20 to 30 months on ibrutinib. The library came from the immunoSEQ multiplex PCR assay. TCRdb limited this immuneACCESS table to in-frame rearrangements with V and J called. A share of clones is missing; checked studies link under half to unresolved V genes, and the rest is unexplained. For this sample there are about 130,000 clones; about three quarters appear just once. The biggest ten clones account for around 4.9% of the sample. This specimen was PBMCs, taken after 24 months of ibrutinib treatment. These receptors all stem from a human donor with chronic lymphocytic leukemia.

This rearrangement joins TRBV7-9 to TRBJ2-7, with D tentatively TRBD1 or TRBD2 (5 bases each). The CDR3 extends over 12 amino acids. In germline, CDR1 is SEHNR, CDR2 FQNEAQ (reference sequence). With 7 bases removed from V and 0 bases from J, the gap between germline ends came to 7 bases. The CDR3 sequence is CASTGPSYEQYF. The DNA for the CDR3 is TGTGCCAGCACGGGGCCCTCCTACGAGCAGTACTTC.

The gene calls are TRBV9 and TRBJ1-3; D is ambiguous. V lost 0 bases, J lost 4 bases, and 8 bases lay in between. This CDR3 contains 14 residues. The germline gives CDR1 SGDLS, CDR2 YYNGEE. CDR3 DNA sequence: TGTGCCAGCAGCGTAGTAGGGATGGGAAACACCATATATTTT. This sequence encodes CASSVVGMGNTIYF. The full variable domain, with the rest looked up from reference TRBV9 and TRBJ1-3, is DSGVTQTPKHLITATGQRVTLRCSPRSGDLSVYWYQQSLDQGLQFLIQYYNGEERAKGNILERFSAQQFPDLHSELNLSSLELGDSALYFCASSVVGMGNTIYFGEGSWLTVV.

The chain links TRBV18 to TRBJ2-1, with a tentative D call TRBD1 (5 bases). This CDR3 contains 14 residues. Trimming removed 2 bases at V and 3 bases at J, with 8 bases between. Germline assignment: CDR1 KGHSH and CDR2 LQKENI. CDR3 sequence (DNA): TGTGCCAGCTCACCATCCAGGGACTACAATGAGCAGTTCTTC. Amino acids: CASSPSRDYNEQFF. The whole variable domain, remainder taken from reference TRBV18 and TRBJ2-1, is NAGVMQNPRHLVRRRGQEARLRCSPMKGHSHVYWYRQLPEEGLKFMVYLQKENIIDESGMPKERFSAEFPKEGPSILRIQQVVRGDSAAYFCASSPSRDYNEQFFGPGTRLTVL.

The CDR3 sequence: CASSSGSEYYGYTF. The CDR3 DNA follows: TGTGCCAGCAGCTCAGGAAGTGAATACTATGGCTACACCTTC. V gene TRBV6-5 combines with J gene TRBJ1-2; no clear D gene. V was clipped by 6 bases and J by 3 bases, with 14 bases between them. This CDR3 comprises 14 residues. The germline gives CDR1 MNHEY, CDR2 SVGAGI.

The J gene is TRBJ2-5, the V gene TRBV10-3; a possible D gene is TRBD2 (5 bases). This CDR3 has 16 residues. The V and J ends lost 4 bases and 2 bases respectively, with 17 bases between them. Germline assignment: CDR1 ENHRY and CDR2 SYGVKD. The CDR3 region is CAISGALGSPQETQYF. In nucleotides, the CDR3 is TGTGCCATCAGTGGGGCACTAGGCTCCCCTCAAGAGACCCAGTACTTC.

The rearrangement uses TRBV2 and TRBJ2-2; 9 nucleotides match TRBD1. Germline assignment: CDR1 SNHLY and CDR2 FYNNEI. V shed 5 bases and J 4 bases; nucleotides not matched to a gene: 20. The CDR3 is made up of 20 amino acids. The CDR3 coding sequence is TGTGCCAGCAGTCTCACAGGGGGCGTTTTTCGAGGTCGAGCCACCGGGGAGCTGTTTTTT. Translation: CASSLTGGVFRGRATGELFF.

The V call is TRBV4-2, the J call TRBJ2-3; 16 bases match TRBD2. V lost 4 bases to trimming and J lost 4 bases; unmatched junction nucleotides: 17. The germline CDR1 and CDR2 sequences are LGHNA and YNFKEQ. The CDR3 spans 21 residues. The CDR3 DNA reads TGTGCCAGCAGCCGCACCGGGACTAGCGGGAGGGCCGGTCTGAGCGCAGATACGCAGTATTTT. It encodes CASSRTGTSGRAGLSADTQYF.

The rearrangement joins TRBV28 to TRBJ2-3; no firm D call. Germline values: CDR1 MDHEN, CDR2 SYDVKM. Trimming cost V 2 bases and J 3 bases, with 3 bases left between them. This CDR3 is built from 12 residues. DNA for the CDR3: TGTGCCAGCAGTTTAAGGACAGATACGCAGTATTTT. As protein: CASSLRTDTQYF.

This chain uses TRBV5-6 with TRBJ1-2; 8 bases agree with TRBD1. The germline gives CDR1 SGHDT, CDR2 YYEEEE. This CDR3 region has 13 residues. The V and J ends lost 4 bases and 5 bases, in that order; junction bases with no gene match: 4. This CDR3 reads CASSLQGGYGYTF. In DNA form, the CDR3 reads TGTGCCAGCAGCCTACAGGGGGGGTATGGCTACACCTTC.

The rearrangement uses TRBV9 and TRBJ1-6; no definite D call. CDR3 size: 10 residues. The V gene's germline CDR1 is SGDLS and CDR2 YYNGEE. Trimming stripped 7 bases from V and 8 bases from J, with 4 bases between. The CDR3 loop is CASGDSPLHF. The CDR3 DNA reads as TGTGCCAGCGGAGATTCACCCCTCCACTTT.

The chain joins TRBV10-3 to TRBJ1-2; tentatively, D is TRBD1 (5 bases). CDR1 is ENHRY, CDR2 SYGVKD, per germline. V was cut by 6 bases and J by 1 base, with 18 bases left in between. The CDR3 runs 16 residues. The chain's CDR3 is CAISDRRGLDNYGYTF. The CDR3 region has the DNA TGTGCCATCAGCGATCGCCGGGGACTCGATAACTATGGCTACACCTTC.

V usage is TRBV9 and J usage is TRBJ2-3; TRBD2 agrees at 11 bases. After removal of 1 base from V and 10 bases from J, the junction contained 2 bases not matched to a gene. CDR3 length: 13 residues. Germline values: CDR1 SGDLS, CDR2 YYNGEE. CDR3 amino acids: CASSVTSGSPQYF. CDR3 coding DNA: TGTGCCAGCAGCGTAACTAGCGGGAGCCCGCAGTATTTT.

The chain uses TRBV10-3 and TRBJ1-2; possible D gene TRBD1, 5 bases. In germline, CDR1 is ENHRY, CDR2 SYGVKD. The CDR3 has 14 amino acids. V shed 4 bases and J shed 2 bases, with 11 bases lying between them. The CDR3 bases are TGTGCCATCAGTGGGAGCGCAGGGAACTATGGCTACACCTTC. Its protein is CAISGSAGNYGYTF.

The V call is TRBV6-8, the J call TRBJ2-3; D is possibly TRBD2 (5 bases). The CDR3 totals 13 residues. The germline V and J ends were trimmed by 6 bases and 7 bases, with 14 bases remaining between them. Germline CDR1 and CDR2: MNHGY and SAAAGT. Written as DNA, the CDR3 is TGTGCCAGCAGCCAACGGGGTCCCCATACGCAGTATTTT. This codes for CASSQRGPHTQYF.

The chain is built from TRBV6-5 and TRBJ2-1; a weak D match, TRBD1 (5 bases). CDR1 is MNHEY and CDR2 is SVGAGI in the germline V gene. V dropped 7 bases and J dropped 7 bases, with 14 bases sitting between them. This CDR3 is 13 amino acids long. The CDR3 loop is CASKGWGPNEQFF. DNA for the CDR3: TGTGCCAGCAAGGGCTGGGGCCCGAATGAGCAGTTCTTC.

This clone was recorded only once. The rearrangement uses TRBV13 and TRBJ1-2; D perhaps matches TRBD1 (6 bases). The CDR3 covers 15 residues. Germline loops: CDR1 PRHDT, CDR2 FYEKMQ (reference sequence). V was shortened by 5 bases and J by 8 bases, with 21 bases between the two germline ends. CDR3 DNA sequence: TGTGCCAGCAGCCCAACGACAGGTCGGACGCGCGGCTACACCTTC. Translation: CASSPTTGRTRGYTF.

The rearrangement links TRBV2 to TRBJ1-2, with 8 bases lining up with TRBD1. CDR3 length equals 13 residues. The V gene's germline CDR1 is SNHLY and CDR2 FYNNEI. Losses at the gene ends were 8 bases for V and 8 bases for J; bases not matched to a gene: 10. The CDR3 region is CASLAETGAGYTF. The CDR3 DNA reads TGTGCCAGCCTGGCCGAGACAGGGGCGGGCTACACCTTC.

V is TRBV5-1 and J is TRBJ2-3; D possibly uses TRBD1 or TRBD2 (5 bases each). Germline V gene data show CDR1 as SGHRS and CDR2 as YFSETQ. V was pared by 3 bases and J by 5 bases, with 10 bases between. This CDR3 has 13 residues. The CDR3 here is CASSSTGGDTQYF. CDR3 nucleotide sequence: TGCGCCAGCAGCTCAACAGGAGGAGATACGCAGTATTTT.

The genes are TRBV7-9 and TRBJ2-3, with D perhaps matching TRBD2 (5 bases). Trimming pared 1 base from V and 1 base from J, leaving 9 bases between. CDR3 length: 15 residues. Germline CDR1 and CDR2: SEHNR and FQNEAQ (reference sequence). CDR3 sequence: CASSLVLAGTDTQYF. The CDR3 nucleotides are TGTGCCAGCAGCTTAGTTCTAGCCGGCACAGATACGCAGTATTTT.

The chain's CDR3 is CASRTGWNQPQHF. DNA of the CDR3: TGTGCCAGTCGGACAGGGTGGAATCAGCCCCAGCATTTT. The chain is built from TRBV19 and TRBJ1-5; 8 positions match TRBD1. Germline V gene lookup returns CDR1 LNHDA and CDR2 SQIVND (reference sequence). The CDR3 is 13 residues long. V gave up 8 bases and J gave up 4 bases; unmatched junction bases: 4.

This chain uses TRBV7-2 with TRBJ1-2; D is perhaps TRBD1 (6 bases). Germline V lookup: CDR1 SGHTA, CDR2 FQGNSA. V was clipped by 3 bases and J by 7 bases, with 15 bases between them. There are 14 residues in the CDR3. CDR3: CASSFGQGGGGYTF. The CDR3 DNA reads as TGTGCCAGCAGCTTTGGGCAGGGAGGGGGTGGCTACACCTTC.

The rearrangement uses TRBV6-6 and TRBJ2-3; no clear D. Looked up from germline, CDR1 is MNHNY and CDR2 is SVGAGI (reference sequence). Trimming took 0 bases from V and 2 from J, leaving 9 bases between them. The CDR3 extends over 15 amino acids. DNA for the CDR3: TGTGCCAGCAGTTACTCGTTTATCCCCACAGATACGCAGTATTTT. Its translation: CASSYSFIPTDTQYF.

The J gene is TRBJ2-7, the V gene TRBV10-3, with 7 bases matching TRBD2. Unmatched junction bases numbered 11, after V lost 6 bases and J lost 6 bases. The CDR3 is 14 amino acids. The V gene's germline CDR1 is ENHRY and CDR2 SYGVKD. CDR3 bases: TGTGCCATCAGCCCGGGAGGCCGGTTTGGCGAGCAGTACTTC. Its protein product is CAISPGGRFGEQYF.

This clone appeared once. The V gene is TRBV28, the J gene TRBJ2-7; the D gene is possibly TRBD2 (6 bases). Germline CDR1 MDHEN, CDR2 SYDVKM. CDR3 length equals 15 residues. V was pared by 4 bases and J by 7 bases, with 20 bases between. CDR3 region: CASSSPGTALREQYF. The CDR3 DNA is TGTGCCAGCAGTTCCCCCGGGACTGCTCTACGAGAGCAGTACTTC.

CDR3 in amino acids: CASSELGTSGYEQYF. DNA for the CDR3: TGTGCCAGCAGTGAACTTGGGACTAGCGGCTACGAGCAGTACTTC. The genes are TRBV6-1 and TRBJ2-7, with 11 bases lining up with TRBD2. The CDR3 length is 15 residues. The V segment lost 2 bases and the J segment 3 bases; nucleotides outside the gene matches: 3. Germline loops: CDR1 MNHNS, CDR2 SASEGT.

The chain couples TRBV12-5 to TRBJ2-2; possibly TRBD1 or TRBD2 for D (5 bases each). In germline, CDR1 is LGHNT, CDR2 FRNRAP. The V and J ends lost 6 bases and 8 bases respectively, with 16 bases between them. This CDR3 contains 14 residues. CDR3: CASGRGGVVGELFF. CDR3 nucleotides: TGTGCTAGTGGGAGGGGTGGTGTCGTGGGGGAGCTGTTTTTT.

This clone was counted between two and nine times. CDR3: CASSLGRNSPLHF. The CDR3 region has the DNA TGTGCCAGCAGCTTAGGGAGGAATTCACCCCTCCACTTT. J is TRBJ1-6 and V is TRBV7-8; D is uncertain. The CDR3 consists of 13 residues. V lost 1 base, J lost 7 bases, and 5 bases lay in between. Germline values: CDR1 SGHVS, CDR2 FQNEAQ.

The chain couples TRBV9 to TRBJ2-5, with 9 nucleotides matching TRBD2. Germline lookup yields CDR1 SGDLS and CDR2 YYNGEE. The CDR3 totals 15 residues. V lost 2 bases and J lost 2; bases outside the gene matches: 4. CDR3 coding DNA: TGTGCCAGCAGCGTGTCCAGCGGGGGGCAAGAGACCCAGTACTTC. It is translated as CASSVSSGGQETQYF.